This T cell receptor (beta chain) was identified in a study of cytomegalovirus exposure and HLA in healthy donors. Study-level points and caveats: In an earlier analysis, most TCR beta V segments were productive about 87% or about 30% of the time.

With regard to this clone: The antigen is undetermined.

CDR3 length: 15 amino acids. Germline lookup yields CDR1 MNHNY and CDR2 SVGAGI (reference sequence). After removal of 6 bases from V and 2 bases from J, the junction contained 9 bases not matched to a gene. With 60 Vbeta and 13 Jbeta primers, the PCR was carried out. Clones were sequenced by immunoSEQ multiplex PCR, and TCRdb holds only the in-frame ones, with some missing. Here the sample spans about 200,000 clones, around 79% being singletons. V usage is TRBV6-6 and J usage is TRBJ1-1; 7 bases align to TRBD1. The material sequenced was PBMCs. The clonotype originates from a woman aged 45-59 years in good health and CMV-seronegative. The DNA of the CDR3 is TGTGCCAGCAGCCGAGTTGGGACAGCAAACACTGAAGCTTTCTTT. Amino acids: CASSRVGTANTEAFF.